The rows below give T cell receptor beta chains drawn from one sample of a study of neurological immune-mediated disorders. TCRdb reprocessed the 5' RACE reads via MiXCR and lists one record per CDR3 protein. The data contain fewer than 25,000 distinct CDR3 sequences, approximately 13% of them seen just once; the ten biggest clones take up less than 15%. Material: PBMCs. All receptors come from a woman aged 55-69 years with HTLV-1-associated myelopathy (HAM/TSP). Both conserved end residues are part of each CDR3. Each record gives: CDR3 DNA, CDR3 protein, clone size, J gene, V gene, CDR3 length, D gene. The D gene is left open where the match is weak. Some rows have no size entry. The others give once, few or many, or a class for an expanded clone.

CDR3 DNA: TGTGCCAGCAGCTTAGGGGGGACAGGGTTGAGGTATGGCTACACCTTC
CDR3 protein: CASSLGGTGLRYGYTF
clone size: many
J gene: TRBJ1-2
V gene: TRBV7-2
CDR3 length: 16
D gene: TRBD1

CDR3 DNA: TGCAGTGCTAGCCCCAGGAACACCGGGGAGCTGTTTTTT
CDR3 protein: CSASPRNTGELFF
clone size: many
J gene: TRBJ2-2
V gene: TRBV20-1
CDR3 length: 13
D gene: -

CDR3 DNA: -
CDR3 protein: CASSFYICRTTVNTEAFF
clone size: -
J gene: TRBJ1-1
V gene: TRBV5-1
CDR3 length: 18
D gene: -

CDR3 DNA: TGTGCCAGCAGCCCAGAGGGGGCTAGCACAGATACGCAGTATTTT
CDR3 protein: CASSPEGASTDTQYF
clone size: many
J gene: TRBJ2-3
V gene: TRBV11-2
CDR3 length: 15
D gene: TRBD1

CDR3 DNA: TGTGCCAGCAGCCCGGCGGGGACAGATACGCAGTATTTT
CDR3 protein: CASSPAGTDTQYF
clone size: -
J gene: TRBJ2-3
V gene: TRBV7-6
CDR3 length: 13
D gene: -

CDR3 DNA: TGTGCCAGCAGTTTTAACCCCCATGAGCAGTTCTTC
CDR3 protein: CASSFNPHEQFF
clone size: -
J gene: TRBJ2-1
V gene: TRBV12-3/TRBV12-4
CDR3 length: 12
D gene: -

CDR3 DNA: TGCAGTGCTAGCTTACCGGGACAGGGGAACACTGAAGCTTTCTTT
CDR3 protein: CSASLPGQGNTEAFF
clone size: many
J gene: TRBJ1-1
V gene: TRBV20-1
CDR3 length: 15
D gene: TRBD1

CDR3 DNA: TGCAGTGCTATGGGACTAGCGGGAGCCGGGAATGAGCAGTTCTTC
CDR3 protein: CSAMGLAGAGNEQFF
clone size: medium-sized
J gene: TRBJ2-1
V gene: TRBV20-1
CDR3 length: 15
D gene: TRBD2

CDR3 DNA: TGTGCCAGCAGCTTAGTTTACGAGCAGTACTTC
CDR3 protein: CASSLVYEQYF
clone size: many
J gene: TRBJ2-7
V gene: TRBV7-2
CDR3 length: 11
D gene: -

CDR3 DNA: TGCAGTGCTAGGATAGCGGGGGGTCATTACAATGAGCAGTTCTTC
CDR3 protein: CSARIAGGHYNEQFF
clone size: many
J gene: TRBJ2-1
V gene: TRBV20-1
CDR3 length: 15
D gene: TRBD2

CDR3 DNA: TGTGCCAGCAGCGTTAATTTCGGACAGGGTGAAGGCTACACCTTC
CDR3 protein: CASSVNFGQGEGYTF
clone size: many
J gene: TRBJ1-2
V gene: TRBV5-6
CDR3 length: 15
D gene: TRBD1

CDR3 DNA: TGCAGTGCGCTTGGGACAGGGCCCCTATCTAACTATGGCTACACCTTC
CDR3 protein: CSALGTGPLSNYGYTF
clone size: many
J gene: TRBJ1-2
V gene: TRBV20-1
CDR3 length: 16
D gene: TRBD1

CDR3 DNA: TGCGCCAGCAGCTTGGAGTCGGGTCTGAACACTGAAGCTTTCTTT
CDR3 protein: CASSLESGLNTEAFF
clone size: many
J gene: TRBJ1-1
V gene: TRBV5-1
CDR3 length: 15
D gene: -

CDR3 DNA: TGTGCCAGCAGCCCACAACCCGGGGAGCTGTTTTTT
CDR3 protein: CASSPQPGELFF
clone size: few
J gene: TRBJ2-2
V gene: TRBV5-4
CDR3 length: 12
D gene: -

CDR3 DNA: TGTGCCAGCAGTGGGGACACCCACACTGAAGCTTTCTTT
CDR3 protein: CASSGDTHTEAFF
clone size: -
J gene: TRBJ1-1
V gene: TRBV25-1
CDR3 length: 13
D gene: -

CDR3 DNA: TGCGCCAGCAGCTTAAGCGGCAACACCGGGGAGCTGTTTTTT
CDR3 protein: CASSLSGNTGELFF
clone size: many
J gene: TRBJ2-2
V gene: TRBV5-1
CDR3 length: 14
D gene: -

CDR3 DNA: TGTGCCAGCAGTTTAAACAGGGACGGCACAGATACGCAGTATTTT
CDR3 protein: CASSLNRDGTDTQYF
clone size: many
J gene: TRBJ2-3
V gene: TRBV12-3/TRBV12-4
CDR3 length: 15
D gene: -

CDR3 DNA: TGTGCCAGCAGCCAACACACTCCTAGTGTTCCCGGGGAGCTGTTTTTT
CDR3 protein: CASSQHTPSVPGELFF
clone size: many
J gene: TRBJ2-2
V gene: TRBV14
CDR3 length: 16
D gene: -

CDR3 DNA: TGCGCCAGCAGCCAGGGACTAGCGGGAGTAGTGCAGTACTTC
CDR3 protein: CASSQGLAGVVQYF
clone size: many
J gene: TRBJ2-7
V gene: TRBV5-1
CDR3 length: 14
D gene: TRBD2

CDR3 DNA: TGTGCCAGCAGCGGAAGGACAGCCGGCTTGTACGAGCAGTACTTC
CDR3 protein: CASSGRTAGLYEQYF
clone size: many
J gene: TRBJ2-7
V gene: TRBV6-2/TRBV6-3
CDR3 length: 15
D gene: -

CDR3 DNA: TGCAGTGATCGGACACCTCAAGAGACCCAGTTCTTC
CDR3 protein: CSDRTPQETQFF
clone size: once
J gene: TRBJ2-1
V gene: TRBV20-1
CDR3 length: 12
D gene: -

CDR3 DNA: TGTGCCACCAGCAGAGGGGGCCGGGACAATGAGCAGTTCTTC
CDR3 protein: CATSRGGRDNEQFF
clone size: medium-sized
J gene: TRBJ2-1
V gene: TRBV15
CDR3 length: 14
D gene: -

CDR3 DNA: TGTGCCAGCAGCTTGCGGTTAGGGAGGTCACCCCTCCACTTT
CDR3 protein: CASSLRLGRSPLHF
clone size: many
J gene: TRBJ1-6
V gene: TRBV5-6
CDR3 length: 14
D gene: -

CDR3 DNA: TGTGCCAGCAGCCGGCGGGGGGTACCAAGGACAGATACGCAGTATTTT
CDR3 protein: CASSRRGVPRTDTQYF
clone size: many
J gene: TRBJ2-3
V gene: TRBV3-1
CDR3 length: 16
D gene: TRBD2

CDR3 DNA: TGCAGTGTTTCGTCGAGGGCGGGGGGCTTCTACAATGAGCAGTTCTTC
CDR3 protein: CSVSSRAGGFYNEQFF
clone size: many
J gene: TRBJ2-1
V gene: TRBV20-1
CDR3 length: 16
D gene: TRBD2

CDR3 DNA: TGCAGTGCTAGAGTTAGGGAGGGAGGGGAAAGTCAGCCCCAGCATTTT
CDR3 protein: CSARVREGGESQPQHF
clone size: many
J gene: TRBJ1-5
V gene: TRBV20-1
CDR3 length: 16
D gene: -

CDR3 DNA: TGCGCCAGCAGCCAAGAGGTTCGGGAGACCCAGTACTTC
CDR3 protein: CASSQEVRETQYF
clone size: few
J gene: TRBJ2-5
V gene: TRBV4-3
CDR3 length: 13
D gene: -

CDR3 DNA: TGTGCCAGCAGCATCGGGCCCCCGGGACTAGCGGTCTTGAGCACAGATACGCAGTATTTT
CDR3 protein: CASSIGPPGLAVLSTDTQYF
clone size: -
J gene: TRBJ2-3
V gene: TRBV7-8
CDR3 length: 20
D gene: TRBD2

CDR3 DNA: TGCAGCGTGAACAAGGGGGCGGTCCAAGATACGCAGTATTTT
CDR3 protein: CSVNKGAVQDTQYF
clone size: many
J gene: TRBJ2-3
V gene: TRBV29-1
CDR3 length: 14
D gene: TRBD1

CDR3 DNA: TGTGCCAGCAGCTCCGGACAGGGGATGAACACTGAAGCTTTCTTT
CDR3 protein: CASSSGQGMNTEAFF
clone size: many
J gene: TRBJ1-1
V gene: TRBV7-2
CDR3 length: 15
D gene: TRBD1

CDR3 DNA: TGCGCCAGCGCGACAGGGGGCTCCGGGGAGCTGTTTTTT
CDR3 protein: CASATGGSGELFF
clone size: many
J gene: TRBJ2-2
V gene: TRBV10-2
CDR3 length: 13
D gene: TRBD1

CDR3 DNA: TGCAGTGCTCCCCGGACAGGGTTTCGAGAGACCCAGTACTTC
CDR3 protein: CSAPRTGFRETQYF
clone size: many
J gene: TRBJ2-5
V gene: TRBV20-1
CDR3 length: 14
D gene: TRBD1

CDR3 DNA: TGTGCCACGGGACAGGTGGGCACTGAAGCTTTCTTT
CDR3 protein: CATGQVGTEAFF
clone size: few
J gene: TRBJ1-1
V gene: TRBV6-1
CDR3 length: 12
D gene: TRBD1

CDR3 DNA: TGCGCCAGCAGCTTACCCTCGGGCCCAGGGGGCTACACCTTC
CDR3 protein: CASSLPSGPGGYTF
clone size: few
J gene: TRBJ1-2
V gene: TRBV5-1
CDR3 length: 14
D gene: -

CDR3 DNA: TGTGCCAGCAGCCAAGCAAGCCTGGGGGGCACTGAAGCTTTCTTT
CDR3 protein: CASSQASLGGTEAFF
clone size: many
J gene: TRBJ1-1
V gene: TRBV3-1
CDR3 length: 15
D gene: -

CDR3 DNA: TGTGCCAGCAGCAGGCTCCAAGAGACCCAGTACTTC
CDR3 protein: CASSRLQETQYF
clone size: many
J gene: TRBJ2-5
V gene: TRBV12-3/TRBV12-4
CDR3 length: 12
D gene: -

CDR3 DNA: TGTGCCAGCAGCTTAGGCTCCCAGAACACTGAAGCTTTCTTT
CDR3 protein: CASSLGSQNTEAFF
clone size: -
J gene: TRBJ1-1
V gene: TRBV7-9
CDR3 length: 14
D gene: -

CDR3 DNA: TGTGCCAGCAAAGCGGCCGGGACAGTCAACACCGGGGAGCTGTTTTTT
CDR3 protein: CASKAAGTVNTGELFF
clone size: medium-sized
J gene: TRBJ2-2
V gene: TRBV28
CDR3 length: 16
D gene: TRBD1

CDR3 DNA: TGTGCCAGCAGGGAGAACACTGAAGCTTTCTTT
CDR3 protein: CASRENTEAFF
clone size: many
J gene: TRBJ1-1
V gene: TRBV6-5
CDR3 length: 11
D gene: -

CDR3 DNA: TGCGCCAGCAGCCAAGAACGTAGGGACTCTCAGTTCTTC
CDR3 protein: CASSQERRDSQFF
clone size: few
J gene: TRBJ2-1
V gene: TRBV4-3
CDR3 length: 13
D gene: -

CDR3 DNA: TGTGCCAGCAGCGTTACTTCAGGGCGTCTAGGGTATGGCTACACCTTC
CDR3 protein: CASSVTSGRLGYGYTF
clone size: many
J gene: TRBJ1-2
V gene: TRBV7-2
CDR3 length: 16
D gene: -

CDR3 DNA: TGTGCCAGCAGCTTAGCGCCTGGGTCAGGCTGGGGCTACACCTTC
CDR3 protein: CASSLAPGSGWGYTF
clone size: many
J gene: TRBJ1-2
V gene: TRBV7-2
CDR3 length: 15
D gene: -

CDR3 DNA: TGTGCCAGCTCACCGGGACAGGTGTATGAAAAACTGTTTTTT
CDR3 protein: CASSPGQVYEKLFF
clone size: many
J gene: TRBJ1-4
V gene: TRBV18
CDR3 length: 14
D gene: TRBD1

CDR3 DNA: TGTGCCAGCAGCTTTATTATCCCCCACCAGGGTGGCACTTTCTTT
CDR3 protein: CASSFIIPHQGGTFF
clone size: many
J gene: TRBJ1-1
V gene: TRBV7-9
CDR3 length: 15
D gene: -

CDR3 DNA: TGTGCCAGCAGCCCCTGGGGCGGGAGGTCGTACGAGCAGTACTTC
CDR3 protein: CASSPWGGRSYEQYF
clone size: many
J gene: TRBJ2-7
V gene: TRBV9
CDR3 length: 15
D gene: TRBD2

CDR3 DNA: TGCAGTGCTAGGCGGGGGGCGGATAGCAATCAGCCCCAGCATTTT
CDR3 protein: CSARRGADSNQPQHF
clone size: many
J gene: TRBJ1-5
V gene: TRBV20-1
CDR3 length: 15
D gene: -

CDR3 DNA: TGCAGTGTCAATCGATTTGTCGGGCTATCCTACGAGCAGTACTTC
CDR3 protein: CSVNRFVGLSYEQYF
clone size: -
J gene: TRBJ2-7
V gene: TRBV20-1
CDR3 length: 15
D gene: -

CDR3 DNA: TGTGCCAGCAGTTTATATGGGGCGGGAGGGCCCCCTACCTCAGGTAGCTACAATGAGCAGTTCTTC
CDR3 protein: CASSLYGAGGPPTSGSYNEQFF
clone size: many
J gene: TRBJ2-1
V gene: TRBV12-3/TRBV12-4
CDR3 length: 22
D gene: TRBD2

CDR3 DNA: TGTGCCAGCAGCCCGCAGGGGGGACCCTACGAGCAGTACTTC
CDR3 protein: CASSPQGGPYEQYF
clone size: many
J gene: TRBJ2-7
V gene: TRBV7-2
CDR3 length: 14
D gene: -

CDR3 DNA: TGTGCCAGCAGCCAGGTGGGGGCTCCCAGCTCCTACGAGCAGTACTTC
CDR3 protein: CASSQVGAPSSYEQYF
clone size: many
J gene: TRBJ2-7
V gene: TRBV14
CDR3 length: 16
D gene: -

CDR3 DNA: TGTGCCAGCAGCCAAGAAAGGGGGGAGCTGTTTTTT
CDR3 protein: CASSQERGELFF
clone size: many
J gene: TRBJ2-2
V gene: TRBV14
CDR3 length: 12
D gene: -

CDR3 DNA: TGTGCCAGCAGCTTGGCCGGTGGGGGAGATTACAATGAGCAGTTCTTC
CDR3 protein: CASSLAGGGDYNEQFF
clone size: -
J gene: TRBJ2-1
V gene: TRBV5-4
CDR3 length: 16
D gene: -

CDR3 DNA: TGTGCCAGCAGCTCTACGCCGAGGCTAGCGGGGGTGAGCTCCTACAATGAGCAGTTCTTC
CDR3 protein: CASSSTPRLAGVSSYNEQFF
clone size: many
J gene: TRBJ2-1
V gene: TRBV11-2
CDR3 length: 20
D gene: TRBD2